This TCR beta chain was identified in a study of shared clonotypes between healthy human individuals (dated by TCRdb to the early 2020s). With regard to the full study: The cohort included a few men and a couple of women between 18 and 49 years of age. Different laboratories and diverse techniques were used to prepare libraries and sequence TCR repertoires, to increase sequencing depth and limit assay-specific biases. Per donor, leukapheresis produced somewhere between about 0.8 and 9 billion PBMCs. Per donor, three plates each were used for CD4 naive and CD4 memory, two for CD8 naive, and one for CD8 memory. To estimate repertoire size and how much clonotypes are shared between individuals, the study performed deep sequencing of blood TCR repertoires from about 5 healthy adults.

TCR CDR3 regions were amplified from genomic DNA by multiplex PCR using the deep immunoSEQ assay. Extracted genomic DNA from each cell subset was distributed evenly across all wells of several immunoSEQ 96-well plates, and each plate was treated as a replicate. For sorted subsets, about 0.2 ug genomic DNA, equal to about 30,000 T cell genomes, was loaded into each replicate PCR. Purified libraries were quantified with a Qubit 3.0 fluorometer, sized on a Bioanalyzer 2100, and re-quantified with the KAPA Library Quantification kit. Each immunoSEQ 96-well plate was sequenced on its own single-read 150-cycle Illumina NextSeq 550 flow cell. On the study's bioinformatics: Because only junctional sequences without quality scores were contained in the immunoSEQ output, filtering matching that applied to full-length reads could not be performed. Sequences were annotated with PyIR, a Python wrapper for IgBLAST v1.9, using IMGT germline references to assign V/J genes and CDR3. Any read was removed if the V/J assignment was weak (E-value above 1e-6), the CDR3 was missing, or the read contained stop codons, out-of-frame junctions, or ambiguous translated residues. V3J clonotypes were defined as sequences sharing an identical inferred V gene, J gene, and CDR3 amino acid sequence. Percentage overlap between repertoires was computed as shared unique clonotypes divided by the size of the smaller repertoire. Three approaches were used to assess repertoire richness: RTK rarefaction, the Chao1 estimator, and Recon v2.1 estimates of unobserved clonotypes. For all TCRbeta clonotypes obtained by the gDNA method from a few donors, generation probabilities were computed with OLGA. Here the immuneACCESS table is served through TCRdb, limited to in-frame sequences with V and J called. Missing clones are a known gap in these copies; in checked studies unresolved V genes cover under half, and the rest lacks a known reason. V, J and clone size were drawn from that table, and D and trimming were deduced from the DNA. This sample has approximately 650,000 clones in its table, and roughly 96% of those were observed once. 0.095% to 0.12% of the sample rests with the top ten.

CDR1 and CDR2 are drawn from the germline V gene: MNHNS, SASEGT. V lost 3 bases and J lost 7 bases; the stretch between them is 9 bases long. The CDR3, cysteine through phenylalanine, is 12 amino acids long. Just the 36-base CDR3 DNA is kept, in frame starting at base 1. Study-wide findings and limitations: Pairwise subsampling indicated that sequencing depth was expected to affect the degree of clonotype sharing among donors. Because the study included only a small number of donors, the genetic and exposure-history diversity represented was limited. Naive subsets generally had larger estimated clonotype richness than memory subsets. Sampling was restricted to blood, and TCR repertoires in tissues likely differ from the TCR repertoires found in blood. Across a few donors, approximately 4.9% of naive CD4, approximately 3.6% of naive CD8, 2.3% of memory CD4, and under 0.45% of memory CD8 clonotypes were shared. Incomplete sequencing was indicated by rarefaction of sorted-subset datasets, despite the large sequencing depth. Compared with non-shared clonotypes, the clonotypes found in all four sorted-subset donors had higher generation probabilities.

For the CD8 naive samples, CD45RO-negative cells were positively selected for CCR7, yielding a CD45RA+CCR7+ population from which TemRA cells were excluded. The donors were healthy, HIV-negative adults who had no recently reported acute infections or vaccinations. Every donor was a Caucasian adult residing in Nashville, Tennessee, USA. After blood collection by leukapheresis, PBMCs were isolated using Ficoll-Histopaque density gradient centrifugation and then cryopreserved in the vapor phase of liquid nitrogen. Analytical flow cytometry was used to check the purity and quantity of each magnetically sorted T cell population. Genomic DNA was isolated from each sorted fraction and quantified by UV absorbance on a Nanodrop 2000c. Concerning this clone itself: No cognate antigen has been identified for it. Within one base of it there is no much larger clone, and no base qualities were kept.

The TCR comes from a woman between 25 and 40 years old in good health. The sample taken for sequencing was naive CD8+ T cells sorted from blood. The sample's cell subset or site, from its label and the paper: CD45RA+CCR7+. The V and J genes are TRBV6-1 and TRBJ1-2, with no reliable assignment of the D segment. The DNA is as follows: TGTGCCAGCAGTGAGTTCGTGCTTGGCTACACCTTC. This translates into CASSEFVLGYTF.